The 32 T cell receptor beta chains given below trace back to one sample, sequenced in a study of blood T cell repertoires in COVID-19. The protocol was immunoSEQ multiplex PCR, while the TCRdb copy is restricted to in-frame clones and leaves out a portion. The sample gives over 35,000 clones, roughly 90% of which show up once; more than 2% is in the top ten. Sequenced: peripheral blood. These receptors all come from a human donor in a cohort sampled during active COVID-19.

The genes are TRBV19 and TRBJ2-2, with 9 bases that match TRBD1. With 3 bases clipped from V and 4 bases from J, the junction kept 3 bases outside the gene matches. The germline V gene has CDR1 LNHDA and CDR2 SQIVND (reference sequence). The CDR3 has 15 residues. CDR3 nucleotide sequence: TGTGCCAGTAGTATGGGGGACAGGGTCACCGGGGAGCTGTTTTTT. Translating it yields CASSMGDRVTGELFF.

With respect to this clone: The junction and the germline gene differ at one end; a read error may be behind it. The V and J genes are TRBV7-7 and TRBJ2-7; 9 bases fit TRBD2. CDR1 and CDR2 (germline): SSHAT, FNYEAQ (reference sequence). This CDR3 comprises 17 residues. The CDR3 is CASSLAEKGLASYEQYF. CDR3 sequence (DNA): TGTGCTAGCAGCTTAGCGGAGAAGGGACTAGCCTCCTACGAGCAGTACTTC. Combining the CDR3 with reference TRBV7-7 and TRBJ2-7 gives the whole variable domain GAGVSQSPRYKVTKRGQDVTLRCDPISSHATLYWYQQALGQGPEFLTYFNYEAQPDKSGLPSDRFSAERPEGSISTLTIQRTEQRDSAMYRCASSLAEKGLASYEQYFGPGTRLTVT.

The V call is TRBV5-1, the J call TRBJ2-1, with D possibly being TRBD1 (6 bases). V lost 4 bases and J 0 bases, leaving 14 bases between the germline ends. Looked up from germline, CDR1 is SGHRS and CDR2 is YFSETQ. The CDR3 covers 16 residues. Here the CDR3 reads CASSEGQRSSYNEQFF. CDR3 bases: TGCGCCAGCAGCGAAGGACAGAGAAGCTCCTACAATGAGCAGTTCTTC.

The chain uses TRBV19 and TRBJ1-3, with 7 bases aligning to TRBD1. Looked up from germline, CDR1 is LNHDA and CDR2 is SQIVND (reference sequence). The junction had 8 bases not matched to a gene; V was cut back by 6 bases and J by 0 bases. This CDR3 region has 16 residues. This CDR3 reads CASRTRQGNSGNTIYF. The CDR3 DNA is TGTGCCAGTAGGACGAGACAGGGTAACTCTGGAAACACCATATATTTT.

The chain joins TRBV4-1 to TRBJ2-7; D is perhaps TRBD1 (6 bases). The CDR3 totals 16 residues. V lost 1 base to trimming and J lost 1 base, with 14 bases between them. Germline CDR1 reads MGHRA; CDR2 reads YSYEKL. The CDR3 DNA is TGCGCCAGCAGCCAAGTGGCGAGACAGGCTTCCTACGAGCAGTACTTC. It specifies CASSQVARQASYEQYF.

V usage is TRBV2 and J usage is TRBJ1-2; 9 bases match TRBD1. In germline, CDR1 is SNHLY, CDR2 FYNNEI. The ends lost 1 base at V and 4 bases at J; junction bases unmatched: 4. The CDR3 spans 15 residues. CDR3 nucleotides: TGTGCCAGCAGTGAAGAGGACAGGGGAATCTATGGCTACACCTTC. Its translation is CASSEEDRGIYGYTF.

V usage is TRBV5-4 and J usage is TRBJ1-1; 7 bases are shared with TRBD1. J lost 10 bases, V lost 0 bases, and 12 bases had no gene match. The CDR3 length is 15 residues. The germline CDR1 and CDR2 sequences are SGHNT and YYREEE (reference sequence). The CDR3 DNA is TGTGCCAGCAGCTTGGCCGGTTTTGGGGCAGGGGGAGCTTTCTTT. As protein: CASSLAGFGAGGAFF.

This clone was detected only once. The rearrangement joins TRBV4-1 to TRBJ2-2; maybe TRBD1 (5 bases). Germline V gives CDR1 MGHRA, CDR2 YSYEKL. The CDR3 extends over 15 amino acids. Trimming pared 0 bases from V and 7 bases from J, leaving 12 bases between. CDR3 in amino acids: CASSQDMWGGGELFF. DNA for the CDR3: TGCGCCAGCAGCCAAGATATGTGGGGCGGCGGGGAGCTGTTTTTT.

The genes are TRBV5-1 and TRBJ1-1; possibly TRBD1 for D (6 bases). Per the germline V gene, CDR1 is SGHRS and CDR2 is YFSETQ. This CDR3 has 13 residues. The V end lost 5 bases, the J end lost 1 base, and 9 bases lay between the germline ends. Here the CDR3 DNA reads TGCGCCAGCAGAGTGGACAGGAACACTGAAGCTTTCTTT. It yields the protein CASRVDRNTEAFF.

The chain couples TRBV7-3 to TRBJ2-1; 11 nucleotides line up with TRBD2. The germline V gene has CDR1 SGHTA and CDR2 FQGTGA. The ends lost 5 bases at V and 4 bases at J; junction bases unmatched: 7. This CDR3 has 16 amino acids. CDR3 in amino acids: CASSTDSSGGYNEQFF. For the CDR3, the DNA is TGTGCCAGCAGCACTGACTCTAGCGGGGGGTACAATGAGCAGTTCTTC.

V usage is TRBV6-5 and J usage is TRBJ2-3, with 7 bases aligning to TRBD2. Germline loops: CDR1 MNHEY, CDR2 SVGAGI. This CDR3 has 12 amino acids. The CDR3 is CVTRGSTDTQYF. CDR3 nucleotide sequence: TGTGTCACGCGGGGGAGCACAGATACGCAGTATTTT.

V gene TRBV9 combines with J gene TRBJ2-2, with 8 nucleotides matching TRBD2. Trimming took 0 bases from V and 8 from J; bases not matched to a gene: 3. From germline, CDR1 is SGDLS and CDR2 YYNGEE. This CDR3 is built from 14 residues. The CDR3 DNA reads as TGTGCCAGCAGCGTAGTGGCGGGAGGAGGGGAGCTGTTTTTT. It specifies CASSVVAGGGELFF.

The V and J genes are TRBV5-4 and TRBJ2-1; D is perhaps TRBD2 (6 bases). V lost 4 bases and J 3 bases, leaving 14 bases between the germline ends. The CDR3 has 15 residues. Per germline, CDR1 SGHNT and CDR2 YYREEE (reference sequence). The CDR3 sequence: CASSPGGSVYNEQFF. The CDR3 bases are TGTGCCAGCAGCCCCGGGGGTAGTGTCTACAATGAGCAGTTCTTC.

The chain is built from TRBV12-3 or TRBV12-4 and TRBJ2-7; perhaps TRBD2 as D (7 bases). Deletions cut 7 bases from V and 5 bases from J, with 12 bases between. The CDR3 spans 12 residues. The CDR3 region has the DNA TGTGCCAGCAACTGGGGGGGCAACGAGCAGTACTTC. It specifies CASNWGGNEQYF.

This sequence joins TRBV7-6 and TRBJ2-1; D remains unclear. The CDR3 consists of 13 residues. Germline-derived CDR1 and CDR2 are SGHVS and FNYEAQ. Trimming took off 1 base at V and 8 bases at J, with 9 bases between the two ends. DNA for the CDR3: TGTGCCAGCAGCTTAGTACTTGTCGATGAGCAGTTCTTC. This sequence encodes CASSLVLVDEQFF.

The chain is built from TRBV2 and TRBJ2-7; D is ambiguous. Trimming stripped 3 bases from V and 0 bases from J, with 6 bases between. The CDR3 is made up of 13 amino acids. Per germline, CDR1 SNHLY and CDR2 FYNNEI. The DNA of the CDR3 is TGTGCCAGCAGTGATCCCAGCTCCTACGAGCAGTACTTC. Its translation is CASSDPSSYEQYF. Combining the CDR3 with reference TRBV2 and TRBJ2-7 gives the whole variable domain EPEVTQTPSHQVTQMGQEVILRCVPISNHLYFYWYRQILGQKVEFLVSFYNNEISEKSEIFDDQFSVERPDGSNFTLKIRSTKLEDSAMYFCASSDPSSYEQYFGPGTRLTVT.

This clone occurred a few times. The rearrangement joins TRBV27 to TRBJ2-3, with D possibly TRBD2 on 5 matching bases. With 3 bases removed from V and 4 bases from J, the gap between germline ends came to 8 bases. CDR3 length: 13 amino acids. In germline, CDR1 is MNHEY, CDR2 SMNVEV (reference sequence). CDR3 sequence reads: CASSLRASDTQYF. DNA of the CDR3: TGTGCCAGCAGTTTGCGGGCATCAGATACGCAGTATTTT.

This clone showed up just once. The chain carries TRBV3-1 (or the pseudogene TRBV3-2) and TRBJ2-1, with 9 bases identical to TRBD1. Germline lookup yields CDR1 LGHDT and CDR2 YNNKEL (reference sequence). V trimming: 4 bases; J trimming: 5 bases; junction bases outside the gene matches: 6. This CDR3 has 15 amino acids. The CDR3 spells CASSRGTGYHNEQFF. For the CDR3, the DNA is TGTGCCAGCAGCCGGGGGACAGGGTACCACAATGAGCAGTTCTTC.

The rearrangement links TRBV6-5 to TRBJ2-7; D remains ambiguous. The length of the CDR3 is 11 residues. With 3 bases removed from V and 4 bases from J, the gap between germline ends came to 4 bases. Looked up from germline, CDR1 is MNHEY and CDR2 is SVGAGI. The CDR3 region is CASSYLYEQYF. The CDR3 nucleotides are TGTGCCAGCAGTTATCTATACGAGCAGTACTTC.

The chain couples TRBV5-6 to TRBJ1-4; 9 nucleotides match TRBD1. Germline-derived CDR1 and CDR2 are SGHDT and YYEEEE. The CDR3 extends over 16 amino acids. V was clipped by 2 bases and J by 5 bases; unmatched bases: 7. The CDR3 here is CASSFLPGQGNEKLFF. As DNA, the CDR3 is TGTGCCAGCAGCTTTCTGCCGGGACAGGGAAATGAAAAACTGTTTTTT.

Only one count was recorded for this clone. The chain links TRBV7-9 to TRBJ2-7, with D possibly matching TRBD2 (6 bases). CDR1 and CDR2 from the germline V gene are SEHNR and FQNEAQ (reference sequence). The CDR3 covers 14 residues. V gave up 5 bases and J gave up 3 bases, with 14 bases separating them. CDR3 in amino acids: CASSALAPNYEQYF. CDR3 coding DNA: TGTGCCAGCAGCGCCCTAGCGCCTAACTACGAGCAGTACTTC.

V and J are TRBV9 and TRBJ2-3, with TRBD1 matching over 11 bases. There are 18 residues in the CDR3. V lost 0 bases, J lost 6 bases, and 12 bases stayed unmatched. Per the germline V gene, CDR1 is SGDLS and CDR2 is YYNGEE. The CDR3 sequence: CASSVESGQGAGVDTQYF. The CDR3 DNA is TGTGCCAGCAGCGTAGAGTCTGGACAGGGGGCAGGCGTGGATACGCAGTATTTT.

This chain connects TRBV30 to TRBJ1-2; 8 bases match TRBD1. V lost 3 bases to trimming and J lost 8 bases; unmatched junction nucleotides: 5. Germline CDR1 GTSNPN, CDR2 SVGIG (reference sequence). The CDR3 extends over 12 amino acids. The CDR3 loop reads CAWSRTGRGYTF. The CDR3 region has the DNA TGTGCCTGGAGCCGGACAGGGCGCGGCTACACCTTC. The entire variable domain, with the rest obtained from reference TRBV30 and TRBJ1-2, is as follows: SQTIHQWPATLVQPVGSPLSLECTVEGTSNPNLYWYRQAAGRGLQLLFYSVGIGQISSEVPQNLSASRPQDRQFILSSKKLLLSDSGFYLCAWSRTGRGYTFGSGTRLTVV.

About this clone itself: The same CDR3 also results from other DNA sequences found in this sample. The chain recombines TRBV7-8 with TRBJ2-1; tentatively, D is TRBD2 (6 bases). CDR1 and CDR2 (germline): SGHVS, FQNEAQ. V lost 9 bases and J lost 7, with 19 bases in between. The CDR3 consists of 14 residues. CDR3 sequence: CASSQRLVMNEQFF. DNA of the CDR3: TGTGCCAGTAGCCAGAGACTAGTAATGAATGAGCAGTTCTTC.

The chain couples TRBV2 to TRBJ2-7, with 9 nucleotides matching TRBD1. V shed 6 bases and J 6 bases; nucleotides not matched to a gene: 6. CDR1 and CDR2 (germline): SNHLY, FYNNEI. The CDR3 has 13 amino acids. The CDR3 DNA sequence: TGTGCCAGCAGCAGACAGGGGGGAGCCGAGCAGTACTTC. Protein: CASSRQGGAEQYF.

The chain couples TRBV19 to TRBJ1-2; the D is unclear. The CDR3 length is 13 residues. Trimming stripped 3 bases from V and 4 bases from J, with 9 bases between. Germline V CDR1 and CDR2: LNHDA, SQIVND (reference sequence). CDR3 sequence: CASSIFGSYGYTF. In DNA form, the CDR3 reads TGTGCCAGTAGTATCTTTGGCAGCTATGGCTACACCTTC.

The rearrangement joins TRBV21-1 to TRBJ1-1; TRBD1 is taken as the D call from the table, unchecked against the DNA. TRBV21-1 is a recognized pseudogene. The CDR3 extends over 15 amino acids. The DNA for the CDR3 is TGTGCCAGCAGCAAAGAGGGACACGAGAACACTGAAGCTTTCTTT. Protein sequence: CASSKEGHENTEAFF.

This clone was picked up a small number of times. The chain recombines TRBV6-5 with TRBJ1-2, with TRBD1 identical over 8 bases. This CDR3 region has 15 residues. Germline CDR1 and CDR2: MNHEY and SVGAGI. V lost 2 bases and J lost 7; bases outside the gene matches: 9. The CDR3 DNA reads TGTGCCAGCAGTTACGATTTCCCAGGGGGCTCTGGCTACACCTTC. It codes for CASSYDFPGGSGYTF.

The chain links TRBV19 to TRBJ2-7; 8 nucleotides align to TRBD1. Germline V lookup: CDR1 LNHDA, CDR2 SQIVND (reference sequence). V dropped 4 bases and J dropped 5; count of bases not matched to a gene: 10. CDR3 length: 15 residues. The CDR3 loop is CASSTTWDRKNEQYF. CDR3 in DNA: TGTGCCAGTAGTACGACTTGGGACAGGAAAAACGAGCAGTACTTC.

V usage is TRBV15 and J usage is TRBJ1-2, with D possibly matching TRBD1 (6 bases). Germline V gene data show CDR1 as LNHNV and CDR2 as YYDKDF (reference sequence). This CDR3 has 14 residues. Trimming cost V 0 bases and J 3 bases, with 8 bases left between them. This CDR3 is CATSRDRGHYGYTF. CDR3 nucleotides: TGTGCCACCAGCAGAGACAGGGGACACTATGGCTACACCTTC.

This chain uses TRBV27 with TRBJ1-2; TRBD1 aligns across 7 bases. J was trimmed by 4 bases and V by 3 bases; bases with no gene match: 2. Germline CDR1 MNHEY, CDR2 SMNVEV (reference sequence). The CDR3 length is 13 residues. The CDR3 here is CASSFSGGYGYTF. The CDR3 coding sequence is TGTGCCAGCAGTTTTTCAGGGGGCTATGGCTACACCTTC.

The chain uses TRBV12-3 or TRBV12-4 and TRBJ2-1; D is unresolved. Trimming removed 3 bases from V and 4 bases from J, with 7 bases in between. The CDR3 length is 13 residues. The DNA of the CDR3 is TGTGCCAGCAGTTTCAACGGGTACAATGAGCAGTTCTTC. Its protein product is CASSFNGYNEQFF.